This TCR beta chain originates from a study of neurological immune-mediated disorders. Study outcomes and limitations: Multiple sclerosis, the disease with the least TCR clonal expansion, fell below healthy controls, whereas HTLV-1-associated myelopathy showed the most.

Indicated time point: longitudinal time-point 1 (baseline). Unsorted libraries were prepared from 2 million PBMCs held at -80 C. With 10-nucleotide random UMIs, 5'RACE was used to make the cDNA. Every sequencing run returned over 190 million TCR-beta sequences, which were derived from 15-18 subjects. A single record per CDR3 protein comes from TCRdb applying MiXCR to the 5' RACE reads. The profile shows 71,000 or so distinct CDR3 sequences, roughly an eighth of them singletons. This clonotype was seen at least ten times. What it binds is not known. CDR3 size: 12 residues. The ends were cut back, 7 bases at V and 9 bases at J, with 16 bases in the middle. From germline, CDR1 is SEHNR and CDR2 FQNEAQ (reference sequence).

The sample taken for sequencing was PBMCs. This clonotype originated in a female donor with HTLV-1-associated myelopathy (HAM/TSP). This chain connects TRBV7-9 to TRBJ2-7; D unresolved. The CDR3 sequence: CASTRDGSGQYF. CDR3 DNA sequence: TGTGCCAGCACCCGCGATGGGTCCGGGCAGTACTTC.